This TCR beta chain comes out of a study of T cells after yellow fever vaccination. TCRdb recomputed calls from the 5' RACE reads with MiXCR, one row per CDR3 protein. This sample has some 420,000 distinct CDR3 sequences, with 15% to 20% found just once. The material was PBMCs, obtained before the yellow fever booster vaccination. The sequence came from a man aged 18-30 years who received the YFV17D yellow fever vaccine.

CDR3 sequence: CASSGRGGGNEQFF. CDR3 DNA: TGTGCCAGCAGCGGCAGGGGTGGAGGTAATGAGCAGTTCTTC. This sequence joins TRBV7-6 and TRBJ2-1; maybe TRBD1 (6 bases). Trimming shortened V by 5 bases and J by 7 bases, and 15 bases separated the two germline ends. The germline V gene encodes CDR1 SGHVS and CDR2 FNYEAQ. The CDR3 covers 14 residues.